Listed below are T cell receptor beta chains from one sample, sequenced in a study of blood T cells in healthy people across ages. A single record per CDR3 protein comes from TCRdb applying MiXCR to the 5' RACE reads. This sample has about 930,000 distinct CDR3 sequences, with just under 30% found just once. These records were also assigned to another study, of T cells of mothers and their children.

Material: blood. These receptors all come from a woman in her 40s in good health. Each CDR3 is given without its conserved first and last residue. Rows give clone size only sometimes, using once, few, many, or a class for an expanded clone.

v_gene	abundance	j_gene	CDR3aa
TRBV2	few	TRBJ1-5	ASSGTAAGNQPQH
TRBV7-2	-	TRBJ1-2	ASSLSVGLAEGYT
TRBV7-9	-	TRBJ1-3	ASSLYADSGNTIY
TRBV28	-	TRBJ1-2	ASSSPGLGNYGYT
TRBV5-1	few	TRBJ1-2	ASSPGTDYLRPYGYT
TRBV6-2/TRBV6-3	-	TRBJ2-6	ASSYSLTGLAGANVLT
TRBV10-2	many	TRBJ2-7	ASSVTGNEQY
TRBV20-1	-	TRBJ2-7	SAWGPTYEQY
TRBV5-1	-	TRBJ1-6	ASSLPGKESPLH
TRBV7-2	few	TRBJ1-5	ASSSKYRGGQPQH
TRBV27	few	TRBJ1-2	ASSFQGDYGYT
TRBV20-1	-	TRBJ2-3	SAGGTVNTDTRY
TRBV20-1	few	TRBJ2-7	SATRGGGANEQY
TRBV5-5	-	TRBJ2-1	ASSASEMTGSNEQF
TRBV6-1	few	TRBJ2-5	ASSARRQGVGETQY
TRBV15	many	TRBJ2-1	ATSRGLAGKYNEQF
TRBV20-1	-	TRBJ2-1	SALAGGYNEQF
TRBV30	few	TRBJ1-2	AWSREINYGYT
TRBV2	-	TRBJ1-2	ASSVRDRVRSGNGYT
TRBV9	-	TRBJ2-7	ASSGGAGTSYEQY
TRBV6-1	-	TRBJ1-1	ASRTGGLTEAF
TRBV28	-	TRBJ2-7	ASSSSIYEQY
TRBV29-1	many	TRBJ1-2	SIRQGASYGYT
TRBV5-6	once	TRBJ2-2	ASTSTGGRTTLF
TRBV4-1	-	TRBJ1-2	ASSQVLGAYGYT
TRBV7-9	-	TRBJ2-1	ASSQSGKAF
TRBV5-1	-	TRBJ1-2	ASSWAAGLDGYT
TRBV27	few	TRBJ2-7	ASSVHPSGDSYEQY